These 18 T cell receptor beta chains came from one sample sequenced in a study of beta chain features in type 1 diabetes. General study points: TCRB CDR3s from Type 1 diabetes patients were moderately but significantly shorter in all four CD4+ subsets.

Reverse transcription of all isolated RNA meant that expressed TCRB transcripts were sequenced. Assay used: immunoSEQ multiplex PCR; TCRdb lists only in-frame clones, some missing. The sample lists about 740,000 clones; around an eighth were seen once. The antigens for these receptors are not known. Sequenced material: naive CD4+ T cells from blood. The receptor source for this set is a man younger than 30 with type 1 diabetes.

The chain has TRBV7-9 and TRBJ2-1; D remains ambiguous. The CDR3 extends over 17 amino acids. Looked up from germline, CDR1 is SEHNR and CDR2 is FQNEAQ (reference sequence). The V gene lost 3 bases and the J gene lost 0 bases, with 15 bases spanning the gap. The CDR3, as DNA: TGTGCCAGCAGCTTTAATCTGGTTCAGAGCTCCTACAATGAGCAGTTCTTC. The encoded protein is CASSFNLVQSSYNEQFF.

This clone was seen a few times. The chain links TRBV5-1 to TRBJ2-5; D not certain. The germline V gene has CDR1 SGHRS and CDR2 YFSETQ. The CDR3 runs to 14 residues. V lost 1 base and J lost 5, with 12 bases in between. CDR3 sequence reads: CASSLSLFGETQYF. DNA of the CDR3: TGCGCCAGCAGCTTGTCTCTCTTTGGGGAGACCCAGTACTTC.

This clone came up a few times. The genes are TRBV10-3 and TRBJ2-3; the D gene is possibly TRBD1 (7 bases). The germline V and J ends were trimmed by 9 bases and 4 bases, with 20 bases remaining between them. Germline CDR1 ENHRY, CDR2 SYGVKD. The CDR3 has 15 amino acids. The CDR3 bases are TGTGCCATTAGACCAGGAGGGGGCGGGGCAGATACGCAGTATTTT. This sequence encodes CAIRPGGGGADTQYF.

This clone appeared a few times. The chain joins TRBV28 to TRBJ2-3, with D unresolved. Deletions cut 3 bases from V and 0 bases from J, with 13 bases between. This CDR3 region has 16 residues. Germline CDR1 reads MDHEN; CDR2 reads SYDVKM. CDR3 sequence reads: CASSLDQGASTDTQYF. CDR3 DNA: TGTGCCAGCAGTTTGGACCAAGGTGCTAGCACAGATACGCAGTATTTT.

The chain has TRBV7-3 and TRBJ1-1; no clear D gene. Trimming left V 5 bases short and J 5 bases short, with 18 bases between. This CDR3 has 15 residues. Germline-derived CDR1 and CDR2 are SGHTA and FQGTGA. The CDR3 nucleotides are TGTGCCAGCAGCCCGCGGGAGGTTTTGGTAACTGAAGCTTTCTTT. Protein: CASSPREVLVTEAFF.

The chain uses TRBV29-1 and TRBJ1-2; no reliable D call. Germline V gives CDR1 SQVTM, CDR2 ANQGSEA. The CDR3 covers 12 residues. Trimming took 7 bases from V and 6 from J, leaving 15 bases between them. CDR3 bases: TGCAGCGGCGAGGGTACTTCGGATGGCTACACCTTC. Translated: CSGEGTSDGYTF.

In this sample, this clone turned up a few times. This sequence joins TRBV18 and TRBJ1-1; D not certain. V lost 3 bases and J 7 bases, leaving 12 bases between the germline ends. Germline values: CDR1 KGHSH, CDR2 LQKENI. CDR3 length equals 13 residues. In DNA form, the CDR3 reads TGTGCCAGCTCACCTCTCGCGGATAATGAAGCTTTCTTT. It codes for CASSPLADNEAFF.

This chain joins TRBV30 and TRBJ1-3, with D unresolved. The CDR3 contains 16 residues. CDR1 and CDR2 (germline): GTSNPN, SVGIG (reference sequence). Trimming stripped 2 bases from V and 0 bases from J, with 14 bases between. The CDR3 protein is CAWSIPPPYSGNTIYF. DNA for the CDR3: TGTGCCTGGAGTATTCCCCCTCCCTACTCTGGAAACACCATATATTTT.

The chain uses TRBV19 and TRBJ2-7; 8 bases align to TRBD2. CDR1 is LNHDA, CDR2 SQIVND, per germline (reference sequence). With V trimmed by 5 bases and J by 4 bases, 10 bases remained unmatched. This CDR3 region has 15 residues. This chain's CDR3 is CASSSSGGPTYEQYF. Here the CDR3 DNA reads TGTGCCAGTAGTTCCTCGGGGGGGCCGACGTACGAGCAGTACTTC.

This clone came up a few times. This chain connects TRBV9 to TRBJ2-5; D is undetermined. The CDR3 consists of 15 residues. Trimming cost V 0 bases and J 5 bases, with 14 bases left between them. Germline CDR1 is SGDLS and CDR2 is YYNGEE. As DNA, the CDR3 is TGTGCCAGCAGCGTAGCTAGGGATGAAGTGGAGACCCAGTACTTC. This translates into CASSVARDEVETQYF. Full variable domain (rest looked up from reference TRBV9 and TRBJ2-5): DSGVTQTPKHLITATGQRVTLRCSPRSGDLSVYWYQQSLDQGLQFLIQYYNGEERAKGNILERFSAQQFPDLHSELNLSSLELGDSALYFCASSVARDEVETQYFGPGTRLLVL.

There are a few counts of this clone. The V and J genes are TRBV28 and TRBJ1-1; unclear D gene. The germline CDR1 and CDR2 sequences are MDHEN and SYDVKM. The V gene lost 0 bases and the J gene lost 7 bases, with 6 bases spanning the gap. This CDR3 contains 12 residues. CDR3 coding DNA: TGTGCCAGCAGTTTATGGGGCAGTGAAGCTTTCTTT. Translation: CASSLWGSEAFF.

This clone has more than one count but fewer than ten. CDR3 coding DNA: TGTGCCAGTAGTAAGACTAGCGGGGGCCAAGCAGATACGCAGTATTTT. This sequence encodes CASSKTSGGQADTQYF. This rearrangement joins TRBV19 to TRBJ2-3; 12 positions match TRBD2. CDR1 LNHDA and CDR2 SQIVND come from the germline V gene (reference sequence). V lost 4 bases to trimming and J lost 4 bases; unmatched junction nucleotides: 6. There are 16 residues in the CDR3.

This clone was seen only a few times. This chain joins TRBV19 and TRBJ1-5; tentatively, D is TRBD1 (5 bases). CDR3 length: 15 residues. Trimming cost V 1 base and J 2 bases, with 9 bases left between them. Germline lookup yields CDR1 LNHDA and CDR2 SQIVND (reference sequence). The CDR3 DNA is TGTGCCAGTAGTATAGTAGGGGTGGGCAATCAGCCCCAGCATTTT. Translation: CASSIVGVGNQPQHF.

This clone was seen only a few times. The rearrangement links TRBV29-1 to TRBJ2-5, with 12 nucleotides matching TRBD2. The CDR3 runs to 17 residues. CDR1 and CDR2 from the germline V gene are SQVTM and ANQGSEA. Trimming at V came to 8 bases and at J to 5 bases, leaving 18 bases not matched to a gene. The CDR3 DNA sequence: TGCAGCTCCAAGGGAGGACTAGCGGGGCCCGGGGGGGAGACCCAGTACTTC. This codes for CSSKGGLAGPGGETQYF.

As regards this clone: The same CDR3 can be traced to other DNA sequences in this sample. The rearrangement links TRBV7-2 to TRBJ2-3, with TRBD2 matching 13 bases. The CDR3 contains 15 residues. The germline gives CDR1 SGHTA, CDR2 FQGNSA. The junction had 5 bases not matched to a gene; V was cut back by 5 bases and J by 6 bases. CDR3 sequence reads: CASSLGTSGADTQYF. CDR3 DNA: TGTGCCAGCAGCCTGGGGACTAGCGGGGCCGATACGCAGTATTTT.

CDR3: CASSRGESSYNEQFF. CDR3 in DNA: TGTGCCAGCTCACGAGGAGAGAGCTCCTACAATGAGCAGTTCTTC. The chain couples TRBV18 to TRBJ2-1; no clear D gene. CDR3 length: 15 amino acids. CDR1 is KGHSH and CDR2 is LQKENI in the germline V gene. Trimming pared 4 bases from V and 0 bases from J, leaving 10 bases between.

The sample holds a few counts of this clone. V and J are TRBV14 and TRBJ2-3, with D unclear. The germline gives CDR1 SGHDN, CDR2 FVKESK. The CDR3 sequence is 11 residues long. V lost 3 bases and J 10 bases, leaving 8 bases between the germline ends. CDR3 sequence reads: CASSHGISQYF. Written as DNA, the CDR3 is TGTGCCAGCAGCCATGGGATTTCGCAGTATTTT.

The chain recombines TRBV9 with TRBJ2-1; no reliable D call. The CDR3 extends over 17 amino acids. Looked up from germline, CDR1 is SGDLS and CDR2 is YYNGEE. V was clipped by 3 bases and J by 2 bases, with 18 bases between them. In DNA, the CDR3 is TGTGCCAGCAGCGCCCGCTCCCCAGGTGGAACCTACAATGAGCAGTTCTTC. Residues: CASSARSPGGTYNEQFF. Complete variable domain (other parts from reference TRBV9 and TRBJ2-1): DSGVTQTPKHLITATGQRVTLRCSPRSGDLSVYWYQQSLDQGLQFLIQYYNGEERAKGNILERFSAQQFPDLHSELNLSSLELGDSALYFCASSARSPGGTYNEQFFGPGTRLTVL.